A single T cell receptor beta chain is shown here with its context. Other DNA sequences of this sample code for an identical CDR3. The data stem from a study of blood T cell repertoires in COVID-19. The assay was immunoSEQ multiplex PCR, and TCRdb's table has in-frame clones only and misses some. The sample lists 200,000 to 250,000 clones, 86% occurring once. Germline V lookup: CDR1 SGHRS, CDR2 YFSETQ. V was clipped by 1 base and J by 6 bases, with 2 bases between them. This CDR3 spans 11 amino acids. The rearrangement joins TRBV5-1 to TRBJ2-1; D gene unclear. The sequence was obtained from a man aged 30 to 39 who had recovered from COVID-19. The material sequenced was peripheral blood. CDR3 protein: CASSLRNEQFF. CDR3 sequence (DNA): TGCGCCAGCAGCTTGCGCAATGAGCAGTTCTTC.